The clone carrying this TCR beta chain was recorded many times. Its antigen is unidentified. A junction boundary mismatches the germline segment, possibly from a read error. This sample stems from a study of Graves' ophthalmopathy and Graves' hyperthyroidism. About the research overall: Hyperthyroidism qualified as stable when ophthalmopathy did not develop within 18 months of follow-up. Study-wide results and limits: The authors also found most expanded thyroid clonotypes above 0.001 frequency in blood.

If patients had other autoimmune diseases, uncontrolled infections, pregnancy or lactation, they were excluded. Clinicians made diagnoses from clinical symptoms, serum thyroxine, TRAb, thyroid ultrasound and orbital computed tomography. The authors amplified TCR beta CDR3 regions from RNA transcripts. The first-round RT-PCR employed HTBI primers together with the Qiagen OneStep RT-PCR kit. A multiplex PCR was then performed as the second round. A single record per CDR3 protein comes from TCRdb applying MiXCR to the multiplex PCR reads. The sample has roughly 600,000 distinct CDR3 sequences; approximately 37% are singletons. CDR1 MDHEN and CDR2 SYDVKM come from the germline V gene. The CDR3 has 12 residues.

What was sequenced was peripheral blood or thyroid tissue (not recorded which). The V and J genes are TRBV28 and TRBJ2-5; D gene unclear. The TCR originated in an adult man with Graves' hyperthyroidism. The CDR3 sequence is CASKVGPEPQYF. For the CDR3, the DNA is TGTGCCAGCAAGGTCGGGCCAGAGCCCCAGTACTTC.